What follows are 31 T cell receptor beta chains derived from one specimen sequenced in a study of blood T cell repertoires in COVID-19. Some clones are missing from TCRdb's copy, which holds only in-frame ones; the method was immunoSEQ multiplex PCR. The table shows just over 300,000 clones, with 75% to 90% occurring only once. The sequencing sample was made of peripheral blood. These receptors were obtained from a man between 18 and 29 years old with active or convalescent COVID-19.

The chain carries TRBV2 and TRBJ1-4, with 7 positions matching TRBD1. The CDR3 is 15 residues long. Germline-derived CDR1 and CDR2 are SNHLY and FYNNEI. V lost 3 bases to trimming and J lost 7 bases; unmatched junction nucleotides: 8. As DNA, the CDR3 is TGTGCCAGCAGTGATGCGACAGGGCGGTTTGAAAAACTGTTTTTT. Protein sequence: CASSDATGRFEKLFF. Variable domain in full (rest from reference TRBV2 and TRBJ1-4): EPEVTQTPSHQVTQMGQEVILRCVPISNHLYFYWYRQILGQKVEFLVSFYNNEISEKSEIFDDQFSVERPDGSNFTLKIRSTKLEDSAMYFCASSDATGRFEKLFFGSGTQLSVL.

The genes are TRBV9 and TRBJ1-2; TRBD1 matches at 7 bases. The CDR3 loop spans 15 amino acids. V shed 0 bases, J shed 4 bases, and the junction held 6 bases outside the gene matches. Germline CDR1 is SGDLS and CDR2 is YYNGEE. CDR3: CASSVDVGDSYGYTF. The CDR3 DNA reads TGTGCCAGCAGCGTAGACGTAGGGGACAGCTATGGCTACACCTTC. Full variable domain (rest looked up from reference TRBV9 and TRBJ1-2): DSGVTQTPKHLITATGQRVTLRCSPRSGDLSVYWYQQSLDQGLQFLIQYYNGEERAKGNILERFSAQQFPDLHSELNLSSLELGDSALYFCASSVDVGDSYGYTFGSGTRLTVV.

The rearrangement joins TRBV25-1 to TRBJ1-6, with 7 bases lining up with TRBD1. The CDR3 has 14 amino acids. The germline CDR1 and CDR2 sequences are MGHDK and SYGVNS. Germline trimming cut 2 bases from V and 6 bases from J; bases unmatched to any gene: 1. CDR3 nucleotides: TGTGCCAGCAGTGAAAGGGGGCTTAATTCACCCCTCCACTTT. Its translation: CASSERGLNSPLHF.

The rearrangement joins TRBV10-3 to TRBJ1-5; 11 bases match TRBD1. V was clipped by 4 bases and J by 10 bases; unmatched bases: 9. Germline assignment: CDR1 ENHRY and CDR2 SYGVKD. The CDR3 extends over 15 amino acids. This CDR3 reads CAISGDRGGPGPQHF. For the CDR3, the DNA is TGTGCCATCAGTGGGGACAGGGGGGGACCGGGCCCCCAGCATTTT.

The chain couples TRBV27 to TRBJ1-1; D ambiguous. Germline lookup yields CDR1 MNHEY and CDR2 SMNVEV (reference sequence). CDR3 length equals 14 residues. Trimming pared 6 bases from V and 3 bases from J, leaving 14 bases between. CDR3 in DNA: TGTGCCAGCAGCCCGGGTGAGATAGACACTGAAGCTTTCTTT. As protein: CASSPGEIDTEAFF.

The CDR3 sequence is CASSPVGRVGEQFF. CDR3 bases: TGCGCCAGCAGCCCGGTGGGGAGAGTTGGTGAGCAGTTCTTC. The chain has TRBV5-1 and TRBJ2-1, with D possibly matching TRBD2 (5 bases). CDR1 SGHRS and CDR2 YFSETQ come from the germline V gene. The V and J ends lost 4 bases and 9 bases respectively, with 17 bases between them. The CDR3 extends over 14 amino acids. The full variable domain, its missing parts supplied by reference TRBV5-1 and TRBJ2-1, is KAGVTQTPRYLIKTRGQQVTLSCSPISGHRSVSWYQQTPGQGLQFLFEYFSETQRNKGNFPGRFSGRQFSNSRSEMNVSTLELGDSALYLCASSPVGRVGEQFFGPGTRLTVL.

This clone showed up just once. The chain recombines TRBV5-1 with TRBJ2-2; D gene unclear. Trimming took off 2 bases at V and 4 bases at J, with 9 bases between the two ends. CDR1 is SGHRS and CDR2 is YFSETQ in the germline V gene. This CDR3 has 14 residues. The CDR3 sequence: CASSLVTGTGELFF. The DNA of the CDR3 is TGCGCCAGCAGCTTAGTTACGGGCACCGGGGAGCTGTTTTTT.

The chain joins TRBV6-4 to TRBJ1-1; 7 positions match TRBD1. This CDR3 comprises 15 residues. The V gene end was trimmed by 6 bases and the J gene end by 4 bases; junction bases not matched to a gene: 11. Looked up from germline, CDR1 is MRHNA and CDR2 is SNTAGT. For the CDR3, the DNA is TGTGCCAGCAGCCCAAAGACAGGGTTGAGCACTGAAGCTTTCTTT. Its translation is CASSPKTGLSTEAFF.

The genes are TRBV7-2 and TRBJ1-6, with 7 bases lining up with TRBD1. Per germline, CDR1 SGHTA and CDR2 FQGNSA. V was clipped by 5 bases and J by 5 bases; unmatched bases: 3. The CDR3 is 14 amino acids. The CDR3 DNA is TGTGCCAGCAGCATGGGACAGAATAATTCACCCCTCCACTTT. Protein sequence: CASSMGQNNSPLHF.

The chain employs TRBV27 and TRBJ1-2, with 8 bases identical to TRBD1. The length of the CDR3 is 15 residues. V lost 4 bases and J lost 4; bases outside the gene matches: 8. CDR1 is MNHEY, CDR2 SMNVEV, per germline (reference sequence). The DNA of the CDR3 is TGTGCCAGCAGTTATACAGGGGGACGCGGCTATGGCTACACCTTC. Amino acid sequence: CASSYTGGRGYGYTF.

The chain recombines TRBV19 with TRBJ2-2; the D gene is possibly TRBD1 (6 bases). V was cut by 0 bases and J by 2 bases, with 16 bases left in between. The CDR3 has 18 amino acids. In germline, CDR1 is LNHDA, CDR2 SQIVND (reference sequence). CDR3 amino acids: CASSIEPELGTNTGELFF. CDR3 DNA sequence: TGTGCCAGTAGTATAGAGCCCGAACTCGGGACAAACACCGGGGAGCTGTTTTTT.

Here the CDR3 reads CASSLVISGRVGLHEQYF. CDR3 nucleotide sequence: TGTGCCAGCAGCTTAGTAATTTCCGGGAGGGTTGGACTCCACGAGCAGTACTTC. This chain joins TRBV11-3 and TRBJ2-7; 8 bases align to TRBD2. The CDR3 extends over 18 amino acids. J lost 5 bases, V lost 1 base, and 16 bases had no gene match. Germline V gives CDR1 SGHNT, CDR2 YENEEA.

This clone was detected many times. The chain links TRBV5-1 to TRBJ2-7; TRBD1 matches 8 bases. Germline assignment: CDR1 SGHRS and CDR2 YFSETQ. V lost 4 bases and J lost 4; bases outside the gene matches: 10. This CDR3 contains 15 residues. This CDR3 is CASSPRPGGLYEQYF. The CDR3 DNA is TGCGCCAGCAGCCCTAGGCCAGGGGGCTTGTACGAGCAGTACTTC.

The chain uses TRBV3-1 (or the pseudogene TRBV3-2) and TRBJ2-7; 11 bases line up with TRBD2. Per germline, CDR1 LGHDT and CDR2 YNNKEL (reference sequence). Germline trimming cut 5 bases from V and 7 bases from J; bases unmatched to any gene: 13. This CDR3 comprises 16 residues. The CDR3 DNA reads TGTGCCAGCAGCAAATCCGGGACTAGCGGTCAAGGGGAGCAGTACTTC. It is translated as CASSKSGTSGQGEQYF.

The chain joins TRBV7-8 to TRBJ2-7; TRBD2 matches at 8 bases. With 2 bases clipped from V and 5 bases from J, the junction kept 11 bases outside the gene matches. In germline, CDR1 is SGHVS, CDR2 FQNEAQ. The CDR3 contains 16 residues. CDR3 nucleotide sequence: TGTGCCAGCAGCTTAACCCAGGGACTAGTCGGCCACGAGCAGTACTTC. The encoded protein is CASSLTQGLVGHEQYF.

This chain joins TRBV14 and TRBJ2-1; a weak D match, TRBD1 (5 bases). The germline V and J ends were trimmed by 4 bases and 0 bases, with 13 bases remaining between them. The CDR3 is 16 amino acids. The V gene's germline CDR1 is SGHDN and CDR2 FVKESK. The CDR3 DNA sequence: TGTGCCAGCAGCCCCCCCAGGGTAGCCTCCTACAATGAGCAGTTCTTC. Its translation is CASSPPRVASYNEQFF. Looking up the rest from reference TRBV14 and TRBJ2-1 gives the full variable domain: EAGVTQFPSHSVIEKGQTVTLRCDPISGHDNLYWYRRVMGKEIKFLLHFVKESKQDESGMPNNRFLAERTGGTYSTLKVQPAELEDSGVYFCASSPPRVASYNEQFFGPGTRLTVL.

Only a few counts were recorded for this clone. The chain's CDR3 is CASSPLHKISGYTF. DNA of the CDR3: TGCGCCAGCAGCCCACTACATAAGATAAGTGGCTACACCTTC. This chain joins TRBV4-1 and TRBJ1-2; D remains unclear. The CDR3 totals 14 residues. V shed 4 bases and J shed 7 bases, with 16 bases lying between them. Germline values: CDR1 MGHRA, CDR2 YSYEKL.

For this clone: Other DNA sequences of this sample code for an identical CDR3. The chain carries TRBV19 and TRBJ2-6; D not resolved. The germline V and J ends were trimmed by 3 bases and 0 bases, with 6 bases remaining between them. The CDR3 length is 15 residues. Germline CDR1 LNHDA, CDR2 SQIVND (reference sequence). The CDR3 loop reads CASSISFSGANVLTF. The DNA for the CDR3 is TGTGCCAGTAGTATTTCCTTCTCTGGGGCCAACGTCCTGACTTTC.

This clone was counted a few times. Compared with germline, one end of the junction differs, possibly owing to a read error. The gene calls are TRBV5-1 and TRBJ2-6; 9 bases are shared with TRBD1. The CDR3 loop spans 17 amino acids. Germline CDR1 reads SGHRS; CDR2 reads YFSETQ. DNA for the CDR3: TGCGCCAGCAGTTTGGGACAGGGATTCACTGGGGCCAACGTCCTGACTTTC. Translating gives CASSLGQGFTGANVLTF.

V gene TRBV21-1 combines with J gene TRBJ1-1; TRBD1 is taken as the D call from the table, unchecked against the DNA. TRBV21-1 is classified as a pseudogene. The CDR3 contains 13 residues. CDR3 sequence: CASSAPGGSEAFF. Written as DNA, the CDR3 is TGTGCCAGCAGCGCGCCTGGGGGCTCTGAAGCTTTCTTT.

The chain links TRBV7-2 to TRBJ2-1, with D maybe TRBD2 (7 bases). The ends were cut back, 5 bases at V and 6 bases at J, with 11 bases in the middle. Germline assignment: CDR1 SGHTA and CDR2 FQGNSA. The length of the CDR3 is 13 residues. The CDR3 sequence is CASSDGGANEQFF. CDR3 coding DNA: TGTGCCAGCAGCGATGGGGGGGCCAATGAGCAGTTCTTC.

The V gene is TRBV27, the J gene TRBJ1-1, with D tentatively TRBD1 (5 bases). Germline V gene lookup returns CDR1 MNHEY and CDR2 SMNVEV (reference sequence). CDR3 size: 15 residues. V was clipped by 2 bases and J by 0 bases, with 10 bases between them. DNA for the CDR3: TGTGCCAGCAGTTTAAATGGGGCCCTGAACACTGAAGCTTTCTTT. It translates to CASSLNGALNTEAFF.

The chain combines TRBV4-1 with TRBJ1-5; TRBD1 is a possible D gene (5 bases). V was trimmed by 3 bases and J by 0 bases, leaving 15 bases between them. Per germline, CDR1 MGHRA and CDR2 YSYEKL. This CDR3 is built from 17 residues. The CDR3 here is CASSQGRRGGSNQPQHF. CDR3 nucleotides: TGCGCCAGCAGCCAGGGGAGGAGGGGAGGTAGCAATCAGCCCCAGCATTTT.

The CDR3 nucleotides are TGTGCCAGTAGTGCGGACAGGGGGTTCGTCGAGCAGTACTTC. Protein sequence: CASSADRGFVEQYF. V and J are TRBV19 and TRBJ2-7; 10 bases map to TRBD1. The germline CDR1 and CDR2 sequences are LNHDA and SQIVND (reference sequence). The CDR3 contains 14 residues. Trimming removed 5 bases from V and 6 bases from J; junction bases left unmatched: 7.

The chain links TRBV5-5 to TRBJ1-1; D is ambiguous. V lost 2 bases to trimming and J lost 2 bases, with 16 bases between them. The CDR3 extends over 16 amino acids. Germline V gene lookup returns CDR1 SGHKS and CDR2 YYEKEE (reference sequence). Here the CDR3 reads CASSFNSRILNTEAFF. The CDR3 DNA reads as TGTGCCAGCAGCTTCAATTCGCGCATACTCAACACTGAAGCTTTCTTT.

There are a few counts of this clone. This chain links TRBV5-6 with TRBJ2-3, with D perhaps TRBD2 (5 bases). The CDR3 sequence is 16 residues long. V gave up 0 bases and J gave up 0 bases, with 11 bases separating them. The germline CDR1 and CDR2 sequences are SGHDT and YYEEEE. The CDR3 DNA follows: TGTGCCAGCAGCTTGGCGGGAAGCTCTAGCACAGATACGCAGTATTTT. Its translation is CASSLAGSSSTDTQYF.

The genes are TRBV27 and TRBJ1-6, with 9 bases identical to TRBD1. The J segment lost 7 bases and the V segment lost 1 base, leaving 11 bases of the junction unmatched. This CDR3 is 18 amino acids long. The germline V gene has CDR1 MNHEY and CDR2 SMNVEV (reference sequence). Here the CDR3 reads CASSLFPDRGAGNSPLHF. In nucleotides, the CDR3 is TGTGCCAGCAGTTTATTCCCGGACAGGGGAGCGGGAAATTCACCCCTCCACTTT.

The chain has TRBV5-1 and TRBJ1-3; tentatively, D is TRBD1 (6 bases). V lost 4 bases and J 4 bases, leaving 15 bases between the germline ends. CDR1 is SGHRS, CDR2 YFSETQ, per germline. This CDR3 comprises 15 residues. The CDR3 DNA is TGCGCCAGCAGCCAGAACAGGGATTCCGGAAACACCATATATTTT. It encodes CASSQNRDSGNTIYF. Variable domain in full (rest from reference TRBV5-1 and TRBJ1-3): KAGVTQTPRYLIKTRGQQVTLSCSPISGHRSVSWYQQTPGQGLQFLFEYFSETQRNKGNFPGRFSGRQFSNSRSEMNVSTLELGDSALYLCASSQNRDSGNTIYFGEGSWLTVV.

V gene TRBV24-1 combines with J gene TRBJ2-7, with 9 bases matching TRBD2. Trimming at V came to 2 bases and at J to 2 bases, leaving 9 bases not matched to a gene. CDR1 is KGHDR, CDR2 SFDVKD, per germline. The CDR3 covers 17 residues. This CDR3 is CATSDSPGLAGPYEQYF. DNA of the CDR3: TGTGCCACCAGTGATTCCCCGGGGCTAGCGGGGCCCTACGAGCAGTACTTC.

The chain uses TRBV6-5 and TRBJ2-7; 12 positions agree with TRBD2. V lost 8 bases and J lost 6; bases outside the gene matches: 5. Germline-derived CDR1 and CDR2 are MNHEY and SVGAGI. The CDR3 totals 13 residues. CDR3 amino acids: CASSLAGGPEQYF. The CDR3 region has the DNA TGTGCCAGCTCACTAGCGGGAGGTCCCGAGCAGTACTTC.

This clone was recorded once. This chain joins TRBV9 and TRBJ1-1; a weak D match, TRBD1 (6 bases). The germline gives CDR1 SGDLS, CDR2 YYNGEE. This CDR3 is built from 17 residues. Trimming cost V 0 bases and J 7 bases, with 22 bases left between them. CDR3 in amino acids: CASSVGERGMNNREAFF. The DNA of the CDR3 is TGTGCCAGCAGCGTAGGGGAAAGGGGGATGAACAACCGTGAAGCTTTCTTT.